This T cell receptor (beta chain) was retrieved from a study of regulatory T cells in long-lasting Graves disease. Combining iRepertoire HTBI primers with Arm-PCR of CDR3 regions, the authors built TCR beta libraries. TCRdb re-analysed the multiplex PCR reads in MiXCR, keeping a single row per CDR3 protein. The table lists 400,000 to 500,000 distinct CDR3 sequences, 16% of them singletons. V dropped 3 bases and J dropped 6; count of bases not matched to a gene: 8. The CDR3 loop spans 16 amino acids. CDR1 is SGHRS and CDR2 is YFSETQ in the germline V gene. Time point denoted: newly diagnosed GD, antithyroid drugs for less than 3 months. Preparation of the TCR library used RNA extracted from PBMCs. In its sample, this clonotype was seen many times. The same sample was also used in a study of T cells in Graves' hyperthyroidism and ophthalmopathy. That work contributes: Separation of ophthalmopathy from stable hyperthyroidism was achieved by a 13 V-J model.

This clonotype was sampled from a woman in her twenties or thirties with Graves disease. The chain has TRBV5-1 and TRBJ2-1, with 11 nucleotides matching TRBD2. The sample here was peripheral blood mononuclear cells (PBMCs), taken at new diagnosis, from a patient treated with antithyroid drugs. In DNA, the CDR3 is TGCGCCAGCAGCTGGGGACTAGCGGAGCCAGGCAATGAGCAGTTCTTC. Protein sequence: CASSWGLAEPGNEQFF.